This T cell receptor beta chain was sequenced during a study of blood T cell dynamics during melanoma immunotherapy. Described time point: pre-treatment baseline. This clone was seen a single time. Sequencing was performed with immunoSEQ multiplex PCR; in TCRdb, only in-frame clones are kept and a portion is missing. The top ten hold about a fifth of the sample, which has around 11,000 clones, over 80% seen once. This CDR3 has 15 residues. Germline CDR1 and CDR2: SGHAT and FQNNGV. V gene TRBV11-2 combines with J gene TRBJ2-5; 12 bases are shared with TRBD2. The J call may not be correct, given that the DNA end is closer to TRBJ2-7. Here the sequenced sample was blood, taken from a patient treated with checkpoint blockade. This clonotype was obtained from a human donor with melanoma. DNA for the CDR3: TGTGCCAGCAGCTTTGAGACTAGCGGGAGATACGAGCAGTACTTC. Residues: CASSFETSGRYEQYF.